Listed below are T cell receptor beta chains from one sample, sequenced in a study of glioma-infiltrating T cells. TCRdb re-analysed the multiplex PCR reads in MiXCR, keeping a single row per CDR3 protein. The repertoire includes some 160,000 distinct CDR3 sequences, about 47% of them detected once, and roughly 5.2% sits in the top ten. What was sequenced was glioma tissue, nonneoplastic brain tissue, or PBMCs (not recorded which). All receptors derive from a human donor with low-grade glioma or glioblastoma, undergoing nonglioma brain surgery, or in good health (not recorded which). Both conserved end residues are part of each CDR3. D genes are given only for firm matches. The size entry is marked missing in some rows and otherwise reads once, few, many or a size class.

d_call: NA; v_call: TRBV2; j_call: TRBJ1-4; clone_size: few; cdr3_aa: CASSGTYLGEKLFF; cdr3_nt: TGTGCCAGCAGTGGGACATATCTGGGTGAAAAACTGTTTTTT
d_call: TRBD2; v_call: TRBV20-1; j_call: TRBJ2-5; clone_size: NA; cdr3_aa: CSARDRPYHRLAGETQYF; cdr3_nt: TGCAGTGCTAGAGATCGCCCCTACCACAGACTAGCCGGCGAGACCCAGTACTTC
d_call: NA; v_call: TRBV2; j_call: TRBJ2-3; clone_size: NA; cdr3_aa: CASREWGTDTQYF; cdr3_nt: TGTGCCAGCCGGGAGTGGGGCACAGATACGCAGTATTTT
d_call: NA; v_call: TRBV4-1; j_call: TRBJ2-3; clone_size: many; cdr3_aa: CASSQAQISDTQYF; cdr3_nt: TGCGCCAGCAGCCAGGCACAGATCTCAGATACGCAGTATTTT
d_call: TRBD1; v_call: TRBV10-3; j_call: TRBJ2-3; clone_size: many; cdr3_aa: CAISEPDRASTDTQYF; cdr3_nt: TGTGCCATCAGTGAGCCGGACAGGGCTAGCACAGATACGCAGTATTTT
d_call: NA; v_call: TRBV20-1; j_call: TRBJ2-7; clone_size: many; cdr3_aa: CSARDRGSSYEQYF; cdr3_nt: TGCAGTGCTAGAGATAGAGGGAGCTCCTACGAGCAGTACTTC
d_call: NA; v_call: TRBV2; j_call: TRBJ2-1; clone_size: NA; cdr3_aa: CASSQESDWAYNEHFF; cdr3_nt: TGCGCCAGCAGCCAAGAGTCGGACTGGGCCTACAATGAGCACTTCTTC
d_call: NA; v_call: TRBV6-1; j_call: TRBJ2-1; clone_size: NA; cdr3_aa: CASSPLGEKFF; cdr3_nt: TGTGCCAGCAGTCCTCTCGGTGAGAAGTTCTTC
d_call: TRBD2; v_call: TRBV27; j_call: TRBJ2-1; clone_size: many; cdr3_aa: CASSLGPSGNNEQFF; cdr3_nt: TGTGCCAGCAGTTTAGGTCCTAGCGGAAACAATGAGCAGTTCTTC
d_call: NA; v_call: TRBV7-2; j_call: TRBJ2-5; clone_size: few; cdr3_aa: CASSPEAGTGTQYF; cdr3_nt: TGTGCCAGCAGCCCCGAAGCAGGGACCGGGACCCAGTACTTC
d_call: TRBD1; v_call: TRBV2; j_call: TRBJ2-5; clone_size: few; cdr3_aa: CASSQWDGTGWQETQYF; cdr3_nt: TGTGCCAGCAGTCAATGGGACGGGACAGGTTGGCAAGAGACCCAGTACTTC
d_call: TRBD2; v_call: TRBV3-1; j_call: TRBJ2-5; clone_size: NA; cdr3_aa: CASSQRKLAGQETQYF; cdr3_nt: TGTGCCAGCAGCCAGCGAAAACTAGCGGGCCAAGAGACCCAGTACTTC
d_call: NA; v_call: TRBV10-3; j_call: TRBJ2-1; clone_size: few; cdr3_aa: CAISAWGPGVGEQFF; cdr3_nt: TGTGCCATCAGTGCGTGGGGACCTGGGGTTGGTGAGCAGTTCTTC
d_call: NA; v_call: TRBV7-6; j_call: TRBJ2-7; clone_size: NA; cdr3_aa: CGSSYYKLGEQYF; cdr3_nt: TGTGGCAGCAGCTACTACAAGCTAGGCGAGCAGTACTTC
d_call: TRBD1; v_call: TRBV7-2; j_call: TRBJ2-7; clone_size: many; cdr3_aa: CASSRNRGRSYEQYF; cdr3_nt: TGTGCCAGCAGCCGGAACAGGGGACGATCCTACGAGCAGTACTTC
d_call: NA; v_call: TRBV2; j_call: TRBJ1-1; clone_size: few; cdr3_aa: CASRRGTNTEAFF; cdr3_nt: TGTGCCAGCAGGCGCGGGACGAACACTGAAGCTTTCTTT
d_call: NA; v_call: TRBV3-1; j_call: TRBJ1-1; clone_size: many; cdr3_aa: CASNSGRMNTEAFF; cdr3_nt: TGTGCCAGCAACTCGGGACGGATGAACACTGAAGCTTTCTTT
d_call: NA; v_call: TRBV6-1; j_call: TRBJ2-6; clone_size: many; cdr3_aa: CASRDSGRMANVLTF; cdr3_nt: TGTGCCAGCAGGGATTCGGGGAGGATGGCCAACGTCCTGACTTTC
d_call: TRBD2; v_call: TRBV3-1; j_call: TRBJ2-3; clone_size: many; cdr3_aa: CASSQDQLASGTDTQYF; cdr3_nt: TGTGCCAGCAGCCAAGATCAACTAGCGAGTGGAACAGATACGCAGTATTTT
d_call: TRBD1; v_call: TRBV3-1; j_call: TRBJ2-7; clone_size: few; cdr3_aa: CASSPEQGGDEQYF; cdr3_nt: TGTGCCAGCAGCCCCGAACAGGGGGGCGACGAGCAGTACTTC
d_call: NA; v_call: TRBV29-1; j_call: TRBJ2-3; clone_size: once; cdr3_aa: CSVFPATSPQYF; cdr3_nt: TGCAGCGTTTTCCCAGCGACCTCACCGCAGTATTTT
d_call: TRBD1; v_call: TRBV5-1; j_call: TRBJ1-2; clone_size: few; cdr3_aa: CASSPRTGVSYGYTF; cdr3_nt: TGCGCCAGCAGCCCAAGGACAGGGGTGAGCTATGGCTACACCTTC